A selection of T cell receptor beta chains follows, all from one sample in a study of shared clonotypes between healthy human individuals. Sequencing was performed with immunoSEQ multiplex PCR; in TCRdb, only in-frame clones are kept and a portion is missing. The sample contains millions of clones, about 95% of which appear only once. The sequenced sample consisted of naive CD8+ T cells sorted from blood. The receptors stem from a man between 18 and 29 years old in good health. Each CDR3 is given with its conserved first and last residue. D genes are given only for firm matches. The size field is filled for only some rows; it gives once, few, many or a size class.

v_call: TRBV9
cdr3_length: 15
d_call: NA
j_call: TRBJ2-2
clone_size: NA
cdr3_nt: TGTGCCAGCAGCCCCGGACGCCTTATTTCTGGGGAGCTGTTTTTT
cdr3_aa: CASSPGRLISGELFF

v_call: TRBV9
cdr3_length: 12
d_call: NA
j_call: TRBJ2-7
clone_size: NA
cdr3_nt: TGTGCCAGCAGCGGACGGGGTTACGAGCAGTACTTC
cdr3_aa: CASSGRGYEQYF

v_call: TRBV11-3
cdr3_length: 15
d_call: TRBD1
j_call: TRBJ2-5
clone_size: NA
cdr3_nt: TGTGCCAGCAGCTCACCCGGGACAGGGCAAGAGACCCAGTACTTC
cdr3_aa: CASSSPGTGQETQYF

v_call: TRBV29-1
cdr3_length: 14
d_call: TRBD2
j_call: TRBJ2-3
clone_size: NA
cdr3_nt: TGCAGCGTTGAACTGGCGGGAGGCACAGATACGCAGTATTTT
cdr3_aa: CSVELAGGTDTQYF

v_call: TRBV28
cdr3_length: 16
d_call: TRBD1
j_call: TRBJ1-3
clone_size: NA
cdr3_nt: TGTGCCAGCAGTTCCTCCGGGACAGACTCTGGAAACACCATATATTTT
cdr3_aa: CASSSSGTDSGNTIYF

v_call: TRBV7-9
cdr3_length: 14
d_call: NA
j_call: TRBJ2-5
clone_size: few
cdr3_nt: TGTGCCAGCAGCTTAGCTGGGCAGCAAGAGACCCAGTACTTC
cdr3_aa: CASSLAGQQETQYF

v_call: TRBV28
cdr3_length: 16
d_call: TRBD2
j_call: TRBJ2-3
clone_size: NA
cdr3_nt: TGTGCCAGCAGTGTTCTAGCGGGGTCTGGCACAGATACGCAGTATTTT
cdr3_aa: CASSVLAGSGTDTQYF

v_call: TRBV5-4
cdr3_length: 14
d_call: NA
j_call: TRBJ1-2
clone_size: NA
cdr3_nt: TGTGCCAGCAGCTTGGTCTTAGCTAACTATGGCTACACCTTC
cdr3_aa: CASSLVLANYGYTF

v_call: TRBV6-5
cdr3_length: 13
d_call: NA
j_call: TRBJ2-2
clone_size: NA
cdr3_nt: TGTGCCAGCAGTTTGGGGGCCCCCGGGGAGCTGTTTTTT
cdr3_aa: CASSLGAPGELFF

v_call: TRBV11-2
cdr3_length: 13
d_call: NA
j_call: TRBJ2-5
clone_size: NA
cdr3_nt: TGTGCCAGCAGCTTAGGGTGGGTGCGGACCCAGTACTTC
cdr3_aa: CASSLGWVRTQYF

v_call: TRBV13
cdr3_length: 14
d_call: TRBD1
j_call: TRBJ2-1
clone_size: NA
cdr3_nt: TGTGCCAGCAACCCGGGACAGGGAGTGGATGAGCAGTTCTTC
cdr3_aa: CASNPGQGVDEQFF

v_call: TRBV5-6
cdr3_length: 16
d_call: TRBD1
j_call: TRBJ2-1
clone_size: NA
cdr3_nt: TGTGCCAGCAGCTTGTTTTCTGGGGACAGGGACAATGAGCAGTTCTTC
cdr3_aa: CASSLFSGDRDNEQFF

v_call: TRBV27
cdr3_length: 16
d_call: TRBD2
j_call: TRBJ2-3
clone_size: NA
cdr3_nt: TGTGCCAGCAGTTTTACTAGCGGGAGGGGTACAGATACGCAGTATTTT
cdr3_aa: CASSFTSGRGTDTQYF

v_call: TRBV27
cdr3_length: 14
d_call: NA
j_call: TRBJ1-4
clone_size: once
cdr3_nt: TGTGCCAGCAGTATGAGCACATTTAATGAAAAACTGTTTTTT
cdr3_aa: CASSMSTFNEKLFF

v_call: TRBV7-9
cdr3_length: 15
d_call: NA
j_call: TRBJ2-2
clone_size: NA
cdr3_nt: TGTGCCATCGAGCCCGGGTACCGCAACGCCGGGGAGCTGTTTTTT
cdr3_aa: CAIEPGYRNAGELFF

v_call: TRBV6-1
cdr3_length: 13
d_call: NA
j_call: TRBJ2-7
clone_size: once
cdr3_nt: TGTGCCAGCAGCGATCCGGGACTTAGAGAGCAGTACTTC
cdr3_aa: CASSDPGLREQYF

v_call: TRBV7-8
cdr3_length: 15
d_call: NA
j_call: TRBJ2-7
clone_size: NA
cdr3_nt: TGTGCCAGCAGCTTAGCCCTTAGTATGGGACACGAGCAGTACTTC
cdr3_aa: CASSLALSMGHEQYF

v_call: TRBV28
cdr3_length: 16
d_call: NA
j_call: TRBJ1-1
clone_size: NA
cdr3_nt: TGTGCCAGCAGTTTATCGGGGGGAATCGGGAACACTGAAGCTTTCTTT
cdr3_aa: CASSLSGGIGNTEAFF

v_call: TRBV2
cdr3_length: 15
d_call: NA
j_call: TRBJ2-1
clone_size: NA
cdr3_nt: TGTGCCAGCAGTGGGGAGGTGATTAGGGGCAATGAGCAGTTCTTC
cdr3_aa: CASSGEVIRGNEQFF

v_call: TRBV4-1
cdr3_length: 17
d_call: NA
j_call: TRBJ2-7
clone_size: NA
cdr3_nt: TGCGCCAGCAGCCCCCAGGACAGCGGCTCCCTTCGGGACGAGCAGTACTTC
cdr3_aa: CASSPQDSGSLRDEQYF

v_call: TRBV7-9
cdr3_length: 14
d_call: NA
j_call: TRBJ1-1
clone_size: once
cdr3_nt: TGTGCCAGCGGTCCTATTCTCATGAACACTGAAGCTTTCTTT
cdr3_aa: CASGPILMNTEAFF

v_call: TRBV25-1
cdr3_length: 13
d_call: NA
j_call: TRBJ2-7
clone_size: NA
cdr3_nt: TGTGCCAGCAGTGAATGGTCGGAACACGAGCAGTACTTC
cdr3_aa: CASSEWSEHEQYF

v_call: TRBV4-1
cdr3_length: 15
d_call: TRBD2
j_call: TRBJ2-7
clone_size: NA
cdr3_nt: TGCGCCAGCAGCCAAAGACTAGCGGGTCCCTACGAGCAGTACTTC
cdr3_aa: CASSQRLAGPYEQYF

v_call: TRBV7-9
cdr3_length: 12
d_call: TRBD1
j_call: TRBJ1-1
clone_size: NA
cdr3_nt: TGTGCCAGCAGCCAAACAGGGGGCGAAGCTTTCTTT
cdr3_aa: CASSQTGGEAFF

v_call: TRBV6-1
cdr3_length: 15
d_call: TRBD2
j_call: TRBJ2-1
clone_size: once
cdr3_nt: TGTGCCAGCAGCGTACTAGCGGAAGGGTACAATGAGCAGTTCTTC
cdr3_aa: CASSVLAEGYNEQFF

v_call: TRBV2
cdr3_length: 15
d_call: NA
j_call: TRBJ1-5
clone_size: NA
cdr3_nt: TGTGCCAGCAGTGTTGGACAACGGGACAATCAGCCCCAGCATTTT
cdr3_aa: CASSVGQRDNQPQHF

v_call: TRBV19
cdr3_length: 14
d_call: NA
j_call: TRBJ2-7
clone_size: NA
cdr3_nt: TGTGCCAGTAGTACCCCCGACGCCCCCTACGAGCAGTACTTC
cdr3_aa: CASSTPDAPYEQYF

v_call: TRBV19
cdr3_length: 13
d_call: TRBD2
j_call: TRBJ2-1
clone_size: NA
cdr3_nt: TGTGCCAGTAGCGGGGGGGCTTACAATGAGCAGTTCTTC
cdr3_aa: CASSGGAYNEQFF

v_call: TRBV7-9
cdr3_length: 15
d_call: NA
j_call: TRBJ1-2
clone_size: NA
cdr3_nt: TGTGCCAGCAGCTTAGCGCTAGGCAGCCCAGATGGCTACACCTTC
cdr3_aa: CASSLALGSPDGYTF

v_call: TRBV5-6
cdr3_length: 14
d_call: NA
j_call: TRBJ2-3
clone_size: NA
cdr3_nt: TGTGCCAGCAGTCCTGGTCCTAGCCCAGATACGCAGTATTTT
cdr3_aa: CASSPGPSPDTQYF